What follows are 8 T cell receptor beta chains derived from one specimen sequenced in a study of response to subunit inactivated influenza vaccine. TCRdb reprocessed the RT-PCR reads via MiXCR and lists one record per CDR3 protein. The sample includes 300,000 to 350,000 distinct CDR3 sequences, about 20% of them seen just once. The sequences come from PBMCs from blood, collected 21 months after vaccination. These receptors were collected from a man between 50 and 75 years old who received an inactivated influenza vaccine.

The V gene is TRBV7-2, the J gene TRBJ1-1; 7 positions match TRBD1. The CDR3 spans 17 residues. Germline loops: CDR1 SGHTA, CDR2 FQGNSA. J lost 0 bases, V lost 5 bases, and 12 bases had no gene match. DNA for the CDR3: TGTGCCAGCAGCCCCCAGTGGGGCAGGGGGTTGAACACTGAAGCTTTCTTT. Protein sequence: CASSPQWGRGLNTEAFF.

This clonotype was seen a handful of times. V and J are TRBV24-1 and TRBJ2-7; 9 positions agree with TRBD2. The ends lost 4 bases at V and 5 bases at J; junction bases unmatched: 8. CDR1 is KGHDR, CDR2 SFDVKD, per germline. CDR3 length: 15 residues. The CDR3 coding sequence is TGTGCCACCAGTGACCCTAAGCGGGGGGTCCACGAGCAGTACTTC. Its translation is CATSDPKRGVHEQYF.

CDR3 protein: CAISVTRDTEAFF. CDR3 bases: TGTGCCATCAGTGTAACCAGGGACACTGAAGCTTTCTTT. The chain couples TRBV10-3 to TRBJ1-1; a possible D gene is TRBD1 (5 bases). Germline CDR1 and CDR2: ENHRY and SYGVKD. V was pared by 4 bases and J by 3 bases, with 9 bases between. This CDR3 comprises 13 residues.

This CDR3 is CASTDALSNQPQHF. The CDR3 coding sequence is TGTGCCAGCACGGACGCCCTTAGCAATCAGCCCCAGCATTTT. The chain is built from TRBV6-2 or TRBV6-3 and TRBJ1-5, with D hard to call. CDR3 length: 14 residues. CDR1 MNHEY and CDR2 SVGEGT come from the germline V gene. V lost 7 bases and J lost 0, with 10 bases in between.

The chain recombines TRBV4-1 with TRBJ2-2; 9 nucleotides agree with TRBD1. V shed 0 bases, J shed 6 bases, and the junction held 8 bases outside the gene matches. The CDR3 sequence is 17 residues long. The germline gives CDR1 MGHRA, CDR2 YSYEKL. This CDR3 is CASSQEDWRQGAGELFF. The CDR3 DNA is TGCGCCAGCAGCCAAGAAGATTGGAGACAGGGGGCCGGGGAGCTGTTTTTT.

This clonotype was picked up a small number of times. The V call is TRBV5-1, the J call TRBJ1-2; D is perhaps TRBD1 (5 bases). The CDR3 has 13 residues. Germline CDR1 is SGHRS and CDR2 is YFSETQ. V dropped 3 bases and J dropped 4 bases, with 10 bases sitting between them. The CDR3: CASSYDSLYGYTF. The CDR3 nucleotides read TGCGCCAGCAGCTACGACAGCCTCTATGGCTACACCTTC. Drawing the rest from reference TRBV5-1 and TRBJ1-2, the complete variable domain is KAGVTQTPRYLIKTRGQQVTLSCSPISGHRSVSWYQQTPGQGLQFLFEYFSETQRNKGNFPGRFSGRQFSNSRSEMNVSTLELGDSALYLCASSYDSLYGYTFGSGTRLTVV.

This clonotype was recorded many times. The chain joins TRBV18 to TRBJ2-7; TRBD1 agrees at 7 bases. The CDR3 loop spans 13 amino acids. The germline gives CDR1 KGHSH, CDR2 LQKENI. With V trimmed by 3 bases and J by 2 bases, 1 base remained unmatched. In DNA form, the CDR3 reads TGTGCCAGCTCACCCGGGACAGCCTACGAGCAGTACTTC. Its protein product is CASSPGTAYEQYF. The complete variable domain, with remaining parts taken from reference TRBV18 and TRBJ2-7, reads NAGVMQNPRHLVRRRGQEARLRCSPMKGHSHVYWYRQLPEEGLKFMVYLQKENIIDESGMPKERFSAEFPKEGPSILRIQQVVRGDSAAYFCASSPGTAYEQYFGPGTRLTVT.

This clonotype has at least ten counts. The chain links TRBV20-1 to TRBJ2-1, with a weak D call TRBD2 (6 bases). V was shortened by 0 bases and J by 8 bases, with 14 bases between the two germline ends. Germline V CDR1 and CDR2: DFQATT, SNEGSKA (reference sequence). The CDR3 covers 14 residues. In DNA, the CDR3 is TGCAGTGCTAGAGACCCGGGGGAGGTCTATGAGCAGTTCTTC. Translating it yields CSARDPGEVYEQFF.